This T cell receptor beta chain was retrieved from a study of T cell repertoires in ileal Crohn's disease. Repertoires were generated with immunoSEQ multiplex PCR, while TCRdb's copy carries only in-frame clones and drops some. This table holds roughly 30,000 clones, roughly 75% found once. The length of the CDR3 is 18 residues. Germline V gene lookup returns CDR1 SGHRS and CDR2 YFSETQ. Trimming cost V 5 bases and J 7 bases; bases outside gene matches: 19. The sequence was collected from an adult with Crohn's disease. This chain links TRBV5-1 with TRBJ2-2; 8 positions agree with TRBD2. The sequenced sample was ileal tissue. Here the CDR3 reads CASRTYSAGLGTIGELFF. In DNA, the CDR3 is TGCGCCAGCAGAACCTACTCCGCGGGACTAGGTACGATCGGGGAGCTGTTTTTT.